Listed here are 13 T cell receptor beta chains from one sample, sequenced in a study of cytomegalovirus exposure and HLA in healthy donors. The PCR employed 60 Vbeta primers together with 13 Jbeta primers. The data were produced by immunoSEQ multiplex PCR, yet TCRdb's version contains in-frame clones alone and is incomplete. The sample records around 130,000 clones, 75% to 90% being singletons. Sequencing was performed on PBMCs. The receptors were sampled from a woman aged 25 to 39 in good health and CMV-seropositive.

The chain uses TRBV29-1 and TRBJ1-1; D is unresolved. The CDR3 contains 14 residues. In germline, CDR1 is SQVTM, CDR2 ANQGSEA. Trimming left V 6 bases short and J 1 base short, with 15 bases between. CDR3 bases: TGCAGCGTAAACCCTAGCGCGGCGAACACTGAAGCTTTCTTT. Translating gives CSVNPSAANTEAFF.

A single count supports this clone. The chain links TRBV9 to TRBJ2-1; unclear D gene. CDR1 is SGDLS, CDR2 YYNGEE, per germline. Trimming cost V 1 base and J 0 bases, with 11 bases left between them. The CDR3 extends over 16 amino acids. This CDR3 is CASSVRRSPSYNEQFF. The CDR3 region has the DNA TGTGCCAGCAGCGTAAGGAGATCACCCTCCTACAATGAGCAGTTCTTC.

The chain employs TRBV5-8 and TRBJ1-1, with D perhaps TRBD1 (5 bases). Deletions cut 2 bases from V and 0 bases from J, with 8 bases between. The CDR3 length is 14 residues. Germline V lookup: CDR1 SGHTS, CDR2 YDEGEE. The CDR3 nucleotides read TGTGCCAGCAGCTTAAGGACACTGAACACTGAAGCTTTCTTT. This codes for CASSLRTLNTEAFF. The variable domain in full, with the rest retrieved from reference TRBV5-8 and TRBJ1-1, is EAGVTQSPTHLIKTRGQQATLRCSPISGHTSVYWYQQALGLGLQFLLWYDEGEERNRGNFPPRFSGRQFPNYSSELNVNALELEDSALYLCASSLRTLNTEAFFGQGTRLTVV.

The chain carries TRBV30 and TRBJ1-3; D remains ambiguous. The V gene lost 0 bases and the J gene lost 5 bases, with 8 bases spanning the gap. CDR1 and CDR2 from the germline V gene are GTSNPN and SVGIG (reference sequence). The CDR3 extends over 13 amino acids. CDR3 loop: CAWSVRGRNTIYF. In DNA form, the CDR3 reads TGTGCCTGGAGTGTACGGGGAAGAAACACCATATATTTT.

The CDR3 sequence is CASSLRGGQGGTGELFF. The CDR3 DNA reads TGTGCCAGCAGCCTCCGAGGGGGACAGGGGGGCACCGGGGAGCTGTTTTTT. This chain connects TRBV5-6 to TRBJ2-2; 11 bases are a match to TRBD1. Germline V gives CDR1 SGHDT, CDR2 YYEEEE. CDR3 size: 17 residues. The trim removed 4 bases at V and 4 bases at J, leaving 9 bases unmatched.

The chain links TRBV5-8 to TRBJ2-5; TRBD2 agrees at 7 bases. The CDR3 has 16 residues. Germline trimming cut 3 bases from V and 5 bases from J; bases unmatched to any gene: 13. Germline CDR1 reads SGHTS; CDR2 reads YDEGEE. The CDR3 protein is CASSSFLTSSGETQYF. CDR3 in DNA: TGTGCCAGCAGCTCATTCCTGACTAGCAGCGGGGAGACCCAGTACTTC.

The J gene is TRBJ2-7, the V gene TRBV15; D might be TRBD1 (6 bases). The CDR3 is 13 residues long. The V and J ends lost 2 bases and 3 bases respectively, with 8 bases between them. Germline V gene sequence: CDR1 LNHNV, CDR2 YYDKDF (reference sequence). The CDR3 is CATSRLQGYEQYF. The CDR3 DNA reads as TGTGCCACCAGCAGACTACAGGGCTACGAGCAGTACTTC.

The genes are TRBV30 and TRBJ1-5; 11 bases match TRBD1. The CDR3 is 15 residues long. V lost 4 bases and J lost 8; bases outside the gene matches: 10. The germline V gene encodes CDR1 GTSNPN and CDR2 SVGIG (reference sequence). CDR3 residues: CAWNVGQGAREPQHF. CDR3 sequence (DNA): TGTGCCTGGAATGTCGGACAGGGGGCTAGGGAGCCCCAGCATTTT.

The J gene is TRBJ1-5, the V gene TRBV27; TRBD1 agrees at 7 bases. Germline V gene lookup returns CDR1 MNHEY and CDR2 SMNVEV (reference sequence). The CDR3 sequence is 15 residues long. V shed 4 bases and J 2 bases; nucleotides not matched to a gene: 5. CDR3 DNA: TGTGCCAGCAGTTCCGGGACAGCCGGCAATCAGCCCCAGCATTTT. Its protein product is CASSSGTAGNQPQHF.

The V and J genes are TRBV28 and TRBJ2-5; 9 nucleotides line up with TRBD1. CDR3 length: 17 residues. Per germline, CDR1 MDHEN and CDR2 SYDVKM. Trimming at V came to 4 bases and at J to 4 bases, leaving 13 bases not matched to a gene. The CDR3: CASSSLQGARDGETQYF. The CDR3 DNA reads as TGTGCCAGCAGTTCACTACAGGGGGCGCGGGATGGAGAGACCCAGTACTTC. The whole variable domain, filled in from reference TRBV28 and TRBJ2-5, reads DVKVTQSSRYLVKRTGEKVFLECVQDMDHENMFWYRQDPGLGLRLIYFSYDVKMKEKGDIPEGYSVSREKKERFSLILESASTNQTSMYLCASSSLQGARDGETQYFGPGTRLLVL.

The chain employs TRBV5-1 and TRBJ2-1; 12 bases map to TRBD2. There are 15 residues in the CDR3. Germline loops: CDR1 SGHRS, CDR2 YFSETQ. Trimming removed 4 bases from V and 4 bases from J; junction bases left unmatched: 3. The CDR3 reads CASSAGTSGYNEQFF. The DNA for the CDR3 is TGCGCCAGCAGCGCGGGGACTAGCGGGTACAATGAGCAGTTCTTC.

V is TRBV19 and J is TRBJ2-7, with TRBD2 as a possible D gene (6 bases). V was cut by 5 bases and J by 3 bases, with 11 bases left in between. CDR3 length: 13 amino acids. CDR1 is LNHDA and CDR2 is SQIVND in the germline V gene (reference sequence). The CDR3, as DNA: TGTGCCAGTAGTCTAGGGACTGGCTACGAGCAGTACTTC. Residues: CASSLGTGYEQYF. Supplemented by reference TRBV19 and TRBJ2-7, the full variable domain reads DGGITQSPKYLFRKEGQNVTLSCEQNLNHDAMYWYRQDPGQGLRLIYYSQIVNDFQKGDIAEGYSVSREKKESFPLTVTSAQKNPTAFYLCASSLGTGYEQYFGPGTRLTVT.

The DNA of the CDR3 is TGTGCCAGCAGTTACTCGAGAGAGGGAGGCTACACCTTC. Its protein product is CASSYSREGGYTF. The chain recombines TRBV6-5 with TRBJ1-2; no clear D. The V end was cut by 0 bases, the J end by 8 bases, with 10 bases between. The V gene's germline CDR1 is MNHEY and CDR2 SVGAGI. The CDR3 totals 13 residues.